This TCR beta chain is from a study of cytomegalovirus exposure and HLA in healthy donors. Amplification used 60 Vbeta primers and 13 Jbeta primers. Libraries were prepared by immunoSEQ multiplex PCR; TCRdb keeps only in-frame clonotypes and omits some of them. This sample yields some 66,000 clones, of which approximately 81% are seen a single time; around 3% belongs to the top ten. This CDR3 spans 14 amino acids. Germline V CDR1 and CDR2: LGHNA, YSLEER. This chain connects TRBV4-3 to TRBJ2-5, with a possible D match to TRBD1 (6 bases). The last part of the DNA fits TRBJ2-7 better; the J call may be wrong. The sample consisted of PBMCs. The receptor's source is a woman in her 30s in good health and CMV-seronegative. CDR3 sequence reads: CASSHRQGTYEQYF. In DNA, the CDR3 is TGCGCCAGCAGCCACCGGCAGGGGACCTACGAGCAGTACTTC.